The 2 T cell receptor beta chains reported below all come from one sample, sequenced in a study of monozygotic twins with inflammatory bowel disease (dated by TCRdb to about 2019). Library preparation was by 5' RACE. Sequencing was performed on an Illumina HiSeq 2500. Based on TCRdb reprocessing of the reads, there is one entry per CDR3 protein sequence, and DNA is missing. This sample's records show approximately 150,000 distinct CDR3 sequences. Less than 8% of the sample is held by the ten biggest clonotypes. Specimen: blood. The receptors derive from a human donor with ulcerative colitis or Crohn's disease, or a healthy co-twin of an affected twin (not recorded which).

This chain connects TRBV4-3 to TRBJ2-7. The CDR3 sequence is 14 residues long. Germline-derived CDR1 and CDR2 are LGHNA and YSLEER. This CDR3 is CASSQARLSYEQYF.

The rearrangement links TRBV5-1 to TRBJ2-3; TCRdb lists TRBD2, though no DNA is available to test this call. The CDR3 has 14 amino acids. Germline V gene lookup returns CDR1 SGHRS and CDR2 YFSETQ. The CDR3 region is CASFSGSLTDTQYF.